The 13 T cell receptor beta chains below all came from one sample that was sequenced in a study of T cell repertoires in cytomegalovirus infection. Their antigens are not known. TCRdb re-derived calls from the reads in MiXCR, one entry per CDR3 protein. This repertoire shows around 900,000 distinct CDR3 sequences, more than 25% found once; its top ten account for about 14%. The source material was cultured CD8+ T cells from PBMCs, sampled from culture after CMV antigen stimulation. The receptors here all came from a human donor in good health (CMV status not recorded). Some clones in this sample may be carry-over from other donors' samples.

This clonotype was counted only a few times. The V call is TRBV6-6, the J call TRBJ2-5; TRBD1 agrees at 12 bases. There are 16 residues in the CDR3. V lost 5 bases, J lost 3 bases, and 7 bases stayed unmatched. Germline V gene sequence: CDR1 MNHNY, CDR2 SVGAGI (reference sequence). The CDR3 reads CASSKSGTGGEETQYF. In nucleotides, the CDR3 is TGTGCCAGCAGTAAATCCGGGACAGGGGGCGAAGAGACCCAGTACTTC.

A remark on this clonotype: One end of the junction is discordant with germline, which a read error may explain. This chain connects TRBV5-1 to TRBJ2-2, with TRBD2 as a possible D gene (5 bases). The CDR3 covers 11 residues. The V gene's germline CDR1 is SGHRS and CDR2 YFSETQ. The CDR3 DNA follows: TGCGCCAGCAGATCCCCCGGGGATCTGTTTTTT. Residues: CASRSPGDLFF.

The V gene is TRBV20-1, the J gene TRBJ1-1; no clear D. V was cut by 5 bases and J by 2 bases, with 21 bases left in between. Per the germline V gene, CDR1 is DFQATT and CDR2 is SNEGSKA (reference sequence). This CDR3 contains 16 residues. The CDR3 nucleotides read TGCAGTGCTCGAGGTGGTGGGGTGGTAAGAAACACTGAAGCTTTCTTT. Protein sequence: CSARGGGVVRNTEAFF.

Regarding this clonotype: It may be a read error: a sequence one base away is much more abundant. The V and J genes are TRBV7-6 and TRBJ2-7; the match to TRBD1 covers 8 bases. Trimming at V came to 5 bases and at J to 7 bases, leaving 13 bases not matched to a gene. The CDR3 sequence is 15 residues long. CDR1 and CDR2 (germline): SGHVS, FNYEAQ. CDR3 nucleotide sequence: TGTGCCAGCAGCACAACCGGGACAGGTTCGGGGGAGCAGTACTTC. Translation gives CASSTTGTGSGEQYF.

The sample holds a few counts of this clonotype. V gene TRBV5-4 combines with J gene TRBJ2-7; 8 nucleotides match TRBD2. The germline V gene encodes CDR1 SGHNT and CDR2 YYREEE (reference sequence). The CDR3 covers 11 residues. V was clipped by 7 bases and J by 6 bases; unmatched bases: 3. This chain's CDR3 is CASRRGVEQYF. The CDR3, as DNA: TGTGCCAGCCGGCGGGGGGTCGAGCAGTACTTC.

The sample holds a few counts of this clonotype. The chain has TRBV6-1 and TRBJ1-2, with D unclear. The germline gives CDR1 MNHNS, CDR2 SASEGT. V lost 6 bases, J lost 8 bases, and 16 bases lay in between. There are 13 residues in the CDR3. DNA of the CDR3: TGTGCCAGCAGCCACCGGGCCCTGGACGGCTACACCTTC. This codes for CASSHRALDGYTF.

V is TRBV7-9 and J is TRBJ2-1; 9 nucleotides align to TRBD1. From germline, CDR1 is SEHNR and CDR2 FQNEAQ (reference sequence). This CDR3 is 17 amino acids long. The J segment lost 6 bases and the V segment lost 5 bases, leaving 14 bases of the junction unmatched. CDR3 sequence: CASSRYDGTGSGNEQFF. In DNA form, the CDR3 reads TGTGCCAGCAGCCGTTACGACGGGACAGGGAGCGGCAATGAGCAGTTCTTC.

This clonotype was detected a few times. The chain is built from TRBV7-9 and TRBJ1-1, with D unresolved. In germline, CDR1 is SEHNR, CDR2 FQNEAQ (reference sequence). V was shortened by 1 base and J by 11 bases, with 8 bases between the two germline ends. The CDR3 covers 11 residues. In DNA form, the CDR3 reads TGTGCCAGCAGCTTAGGAGATGGGGCTTTCTTT. Translating it yields CASSLGDGAFF.

The chain joins TRBV6-6 to TRBJ2-2, with TRBD1 matching over 9 bases. The CDR3 is 15 amino acids. The ends lost 5 bases at V and 4 bases at J; junction bases unmatched: 5. From germline, CDR1 is MNHNY and CDR2 SVGAGI (reference sequence). The CDR3, as DNA: TGTGCCAGCAGTACCGGGACAGGGAGCACCGGGGAGCTGTTTTTT. Residues: CASSTGTGSTGELFF.

This clonotype was counted a few times. The chain has TRBV5-1 and TRBJ2-7, with 12 bases that match TRBD1. CDR1 is SGHRS, CDR2 YFSETQ, per germline. V gave up 3 bases and J gave up 1 base; unmatched junction bases: 5. This CDR3 region has 16 residues. The CDR3 DNA follows: TGCGCCAGCAGCTCCAGGGACAGGGGGCAGTCCTACGAGCAGTACTTC. It yields the protein CASSSRDRGQSYEQYF.

CDR3 in DNA: TGTGCCAGCACCTCAGTGGAAGGGTGGGATATTTTACCTGAGCAGTTCTTC. It codes for CASTSVEGWDILPEQFF. The V and J genes are TRBV27 and TRBJ2-1; unclear D gene. This CDR3 is 17 amino acids long. V was pared by 7 bases and J by 9 bases, with 28 bases between. From germline, CDR1 is MNHEY and CDR2 SMNVEV (reference sequence).

The chain uses TRBV7-8 and TRBJ2-1, with TRBD2 as a possible D gene (5 bases). Trimming took off 1 base at V and 8 bases at J, with 15 bases between the two ends. The CDR3 is 15 amino acids. Germline CDR1 is SGHVS and CDR2 is FQNEAQ. The CDR3 DNA follows: TGTGCCAGCAGCTTAGGTGAGGGTTGGCACGATGAGCAGTTCTTC. Residues: CASSLGEGWHDEQFF.

This clonotype was seen many times. The chain carries TRBV7-8 and TRBJ2-3; possibly TRBD1 or TRBD2 for D (6 bases each). The V end was cut by 4 bases, the J end by 0 bases, with 11 bases between. The length of the CDR3 is 15 residues. Looked up from germline, CDR1 is SGHVS and CDR2 is FQNEAQ. The CDR3 spells CASSWGAASTDTQYF. The CDR3 coding sequence is TGTGCCAGCAGCTGGGGGGCGGCTAGCACAGATACGCAGTATTTT.